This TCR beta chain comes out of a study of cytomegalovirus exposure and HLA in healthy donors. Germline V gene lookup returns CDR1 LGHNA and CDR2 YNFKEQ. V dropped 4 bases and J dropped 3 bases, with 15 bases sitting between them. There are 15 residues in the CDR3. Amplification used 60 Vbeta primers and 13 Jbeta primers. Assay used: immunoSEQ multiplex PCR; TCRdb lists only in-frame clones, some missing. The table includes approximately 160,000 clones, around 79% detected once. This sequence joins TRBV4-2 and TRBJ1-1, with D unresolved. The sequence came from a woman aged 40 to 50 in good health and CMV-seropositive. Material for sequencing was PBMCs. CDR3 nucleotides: TGTGCCAGCAGCCTGGAGGAGGGTGGGCACACTGAAGCTTTCTTT. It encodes CASSLEEGGHTEAFF.